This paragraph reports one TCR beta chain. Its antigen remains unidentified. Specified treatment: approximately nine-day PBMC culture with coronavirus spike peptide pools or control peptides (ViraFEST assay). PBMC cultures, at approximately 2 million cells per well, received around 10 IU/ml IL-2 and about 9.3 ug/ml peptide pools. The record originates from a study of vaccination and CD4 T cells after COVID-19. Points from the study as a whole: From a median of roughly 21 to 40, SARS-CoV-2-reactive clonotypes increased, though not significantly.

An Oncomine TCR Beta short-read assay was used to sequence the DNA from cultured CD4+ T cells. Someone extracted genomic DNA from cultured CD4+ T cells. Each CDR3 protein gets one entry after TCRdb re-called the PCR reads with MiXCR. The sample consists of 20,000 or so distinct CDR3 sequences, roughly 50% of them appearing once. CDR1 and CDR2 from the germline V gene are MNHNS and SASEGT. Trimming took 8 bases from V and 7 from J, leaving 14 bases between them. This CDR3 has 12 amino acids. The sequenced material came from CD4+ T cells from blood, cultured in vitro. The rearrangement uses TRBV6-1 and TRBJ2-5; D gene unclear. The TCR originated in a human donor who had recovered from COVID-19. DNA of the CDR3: TGTGCCAGCCAAGACCCCACGGGGACCCAGTACTTC. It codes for CASQDPTGTQYF.